The T cell receptor beta chain described here comes from a study of blood T cell repertoires in COVID-19. Background on the study: COVID-19 samples collected from the United States, Italy and Spain covered acute and convalescent phases. From T cells, B-cell-depleted T cells, or PBMCs came the material, which was cDNA or gDNA.

Per the authors' pipeline: By means of reference gene primer amplification, nucleated cell counts were estimated. Profiled with immunoSEQ multiplex PCR; TCRdb holds only in-frame clones, not every one. D and trimming were read from the DNA, whereas the V and J calls and clone size are those reported in that table. Altogether 200,000 to 250,000 clones are present, over 75% being singletons, with the ten largest covering 1.9%. This CDR3 is 14 amino acids long. Germline lookup yields CDR1 SGHDT and CDR2 YYEEEE. Trimming left V 0 bases short and J 1 base short, with 7 bases between. V gene TRBV5-6 combines with J gene TRBJ1-2, with D perhaps matching TRBD1 (5 bases). The TCR was taken from a man between 35 and 55 years old with active or convalescent COVID-19. Sequences were obtained from peripheral blood. The CDR3 protein is CASSLGQLNYGYTF. The CDR3 bases are TGTGCCAGCAGCTTGGGACAGCTTAACTATGGCTACACCTTC.